This is a list of T cell receptor beta chains from one sample in a study of blood T cell repertoires in COVID-19. Data came from immunoSEQ multiplex PCR; TCRdb stores just in-frame clones and leaves some out. The table records approximately 130,000 clones, roughly four fifths of them present only once. The specimen was PBMCs or T cells enriched from blood (not recorded which). These receptors originate from a man aged 25-40 years who had recovered from COVID-19. Both conserved end residues are part of each CDR3. The D gene is left open where the match is weak. The size of a clone is reported for some rows only, either as once, few or many, or as a class for expanded clones.

d_call	v_call	clone_size	j_call	cdr3_nt	cdr3_aa
TRBD1	TRBV24-1	-	TRBJ2-1	TGTGCCACCAGTGGCAAAGGACAGGGGCTGAATGACAATGAGCAGTTCTTC	CATSGKGQGLNDNEQFF
-	TRBV2	few	TRBJ1-5	TGTGCCAGCAGTGAACAGGAGGATCAGCCCCAGCATTTT	CASSEQEDQPQHF
-	TRBV6-1	-	TRBJ2-7	TGTGCCAGCAGTGAAGTCGCCCGACGGAGGATCTTCTACGAGCAGTACTTC	CASSEVARRRIFYEQYF
TRBD1	TRBV7-9	-	TRBJ1-1	TGTGCCAGCAGCTCCTGGGGGACAGGCAAGAACACTGAAGCTTTCTTT	CASSSWGTGKNTEAFF
-	TRBV5-6	-	TRBJ2-2	TGTGCCAGCAGCCTATTAACAGGGATCGCCGGGGAGCTGTTTTTT	CASSLLTGIAGELFF
TRBD2	TRBV29-1	-	TRBJ2-3	TGCAGCGTCATACCCCTATCGGGGGGAAGGTCAGATACGCAGTATTTT	CSVIPLSGGRSDTQYF
-	TRBV11-2	-	TRBJ1-6	TGTGCCAGCAGCTTGCTCGGGGTCCCGAGCTCCTATAATTCACCCCTCCACTTT	CASSLLGVPSSYNSPLHF
TRBD2	TRBV18	few	TRBJ2-7	TGTGCCAGCTCACCACGACAAGCGGGAGCCTCCTACGAGCAGTACTTC	CASSPRQAGASYEQYF
TRBD2	TRBV4-1	-	TRBJ2-1	TGCGCCAGCAGCCAACTGTGGACTAGCGGGTTTTACAATGAGCAGTTCTTC	CASSQLWTSGFYNEQFF
-	TRBV5-6	-	TRBJ1-3	TGTGCCAGCAGCTTGGTAGGGAGCTCTGGAAACACCATATATTTT	CASSLVGSSGNTIYF